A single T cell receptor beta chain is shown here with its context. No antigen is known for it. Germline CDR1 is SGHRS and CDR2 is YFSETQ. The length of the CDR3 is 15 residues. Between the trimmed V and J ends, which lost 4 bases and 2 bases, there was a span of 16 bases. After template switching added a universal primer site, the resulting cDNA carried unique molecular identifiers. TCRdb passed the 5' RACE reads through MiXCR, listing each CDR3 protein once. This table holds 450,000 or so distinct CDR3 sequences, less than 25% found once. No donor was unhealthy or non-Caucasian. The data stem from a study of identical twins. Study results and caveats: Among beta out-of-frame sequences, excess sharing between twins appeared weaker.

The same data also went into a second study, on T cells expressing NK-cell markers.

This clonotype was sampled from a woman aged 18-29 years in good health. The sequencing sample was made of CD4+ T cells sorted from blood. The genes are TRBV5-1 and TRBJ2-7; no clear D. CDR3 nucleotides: TGCGCCAGCAGCGCTGCCTCAAACGGTGCCTACGAGCAGTACTTC. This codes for CASSAASNGAYEQYF.